Below, one T cell receptor beta chain is given with its context. The repertoire was sequenced with immunoSEQ multiplex PCR; TCRdb's copy has only in-frame clones and lacks some. The table records over 150,000 clones, 90% to 95% of them present only once. This sample was taken from a study of control samples from healthy donors and cancer patients. The clonotype was recovered from a woman aged 18-35 years in good health. The sequenced material came from blood.

The CDR3 bases are TGTGCCAGCAGCTTTAGACTCGGCTGGGAGCCCCAGCATTTT. It encodes CASSFRLGWEPQHF. The chain employs TRBV5-5 and TRBJ1-5; D is unresolved. Trimming took 2 bases from V and 8 from J, leaving 14 bases between them. Germline V gives CDR1 SGHKS, CDR2 YYEKEE (reference sequence). CDR3 size: 14 residues.